The clone carrying this T cell receptor (beta chain) is termed medium-sized (0.01 to 0.1%). What it binds is not known. Described time point: sample taken at primary tumor resection. The CDR3 length is 13 residues. With 6 bases removed from V and 1 base from J, the gap between germline ends came to 9 bases. Germline V gene sequence: CDR1 KGHSH, CDR2 LQKENI. The data belong to a study of spatial heterogeneity in lung cancer. MiXCR, applied by TCRdb to the 5' RACE reads, yields one record per CDR3 protein. The repertoire holds some 5,600 distinct CDR3 sequences, with more than 4% as singletons. Findings of the study overall: How many expanded intratumoral alpha and beta TCRs were present tracked the tumor mutation count, which was a count of nonsynonymous mutations.

The TCR was taken from a male donor with early-stage non-small cell lung cancer. The material sequenced was lung tumor tissue, taken at surgery. The V and J genes are TRBV18 and TRBJ2-5, with D possibly TRBD1 on 5 matching bases. The DNA of the CDR3 is TGTGCCAGCTCGGGGCGCATCCAAGAGACCCAGTACTTC. Translating gives CASSGRIQETQYF.